This T cell receptor beta chain was recovered during a study of tissue T cells after allogeneic stem cell transplantation. Study findings and constraints: Tissue-detected TCR repertoire was only partly captured by blood and spleen T cells.

About this clone: Its antigen remains unidentified.

The germline CDR1 and CDR2 sequences are SGHDN and FVKESK. V lost 3 bases to trimming and J lost 4 bases, with 12 bases between them. CDR3 length: 14 residues. TCRbeta CDR3 was sequenced at survey depth with template counts. Sequencing was performed with immunoSEQ multiplex PCR; in TCRdb, only in-frame clones are kept and a portion is missing. The top ten hold 9.5% to 15% of the sample, which has about 500 clones, about 86% seen once. Steroid-refractory graft-versus-host disease after allogeneic hematopoietic cell transplant qualified adults for prospective research-autopsy enrollment. Several lines of graft-versus-host disease therapy were given to all patients, all with gastrointestinal involvement.

This clonotype was sampled from a male patient between 35 and 69 years old with steroid-refractory graft-versus-host disease after an allogeneic stem cell transplant. Some of the T cells may derive from the graft donor. This chain links TRBV14 with TRBJ1-2; D remains unclear. The source material was duodenal tissue, sampled at autopsy. CDR3 in amino acids: CASSHARTRYGYTF. DNA for the CDR3: TGTGCCAGCAGCCATGCCAGGACCCGCTATGGCTACACCTTC.